This TCR beta chain originates from a study of beta chain features in type 1 diabetes. Study context: Similarity in age, gender and cell yields was seen between patients and healthy donors.

This clone occurred once. This CDR3 is 13 amino acids long. Trimming stripped 6 bases from V and 6 bases from J, with 14 bases between. Germline V gene sequence: CDR1 SNHLY, CDR2 FYNNEI. Expressed TCRB transcripts were sequenced after all isolated RNA was converted to cDNA. Clones were read by immunoSEQ multiplex PCR, and TCRdb kept only the in-frame ones, dropping some. The repertoire has about 410,000 clones, roughly 14% of them found once; the top ten carry roughly 0.033%. Sequences were obtained from naive CD4+ T cells from blood. The chain has TRBV2 and TRBJ1-1; D remains ambiguous. The sequence came from a young man in good health. CDR3 in DNA: TGTGCCAGCAGGCTGCGGAGCGGACCTGAAGCTTTCTTT. Translated, it gives CASRLRSGPEAFF.